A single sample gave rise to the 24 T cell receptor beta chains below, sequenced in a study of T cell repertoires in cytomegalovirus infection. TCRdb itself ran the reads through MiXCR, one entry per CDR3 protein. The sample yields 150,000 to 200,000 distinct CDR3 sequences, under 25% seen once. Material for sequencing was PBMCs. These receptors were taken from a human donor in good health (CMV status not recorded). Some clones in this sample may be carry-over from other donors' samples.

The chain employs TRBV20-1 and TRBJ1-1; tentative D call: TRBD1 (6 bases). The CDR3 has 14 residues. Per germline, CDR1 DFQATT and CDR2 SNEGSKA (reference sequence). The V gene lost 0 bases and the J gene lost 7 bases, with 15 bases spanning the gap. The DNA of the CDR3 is TGCAGTGCTAGAGATAGAGCCAGGGGACTTGAAGCTTTCTTT. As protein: CSARDRARGLEAFF.

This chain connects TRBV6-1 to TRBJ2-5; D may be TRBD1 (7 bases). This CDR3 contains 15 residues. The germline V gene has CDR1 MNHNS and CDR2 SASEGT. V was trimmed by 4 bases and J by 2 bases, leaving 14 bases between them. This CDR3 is CASSVGPGGQETQYF. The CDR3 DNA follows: TGTGCCAGCAGTGTGGGGCCAGGGGGGCAAGAGACCCAGTACTTC.

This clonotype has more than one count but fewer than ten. The CDR3 sequence: CAWRGPEATYGYTF. The CDR3, as DNA: TGTGCCTGGAGGGGCCCGGAGGCGACCTATGGCTACACCTTC. This chain connects TRBV30 to TRBJ1-2; D is uncertain. Germline V gene data show CDR1 as GTSNPN and CDR2 as SVGIG (reference sequence). V was trimmed by 3 bases and J by 4 bases, leaving 15 bases between them. This CDR3 has 14 residues.

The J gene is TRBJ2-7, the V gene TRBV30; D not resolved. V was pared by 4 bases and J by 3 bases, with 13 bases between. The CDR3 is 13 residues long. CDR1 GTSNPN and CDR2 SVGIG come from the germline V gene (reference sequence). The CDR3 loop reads CAWTGQVSYEQYF. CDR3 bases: TGTGCCTGGACCGGGCAAGTTAGCTACGAGCAGTACTTC.

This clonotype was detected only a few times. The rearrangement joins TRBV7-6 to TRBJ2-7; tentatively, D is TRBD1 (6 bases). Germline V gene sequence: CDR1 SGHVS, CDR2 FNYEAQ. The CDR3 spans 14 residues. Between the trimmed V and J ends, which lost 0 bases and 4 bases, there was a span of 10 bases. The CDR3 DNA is TGTGCCAGCAGCTTAGCGAGAACAGGGTACGAGCAGTACTTC. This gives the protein CASSLARTGYEQYF.

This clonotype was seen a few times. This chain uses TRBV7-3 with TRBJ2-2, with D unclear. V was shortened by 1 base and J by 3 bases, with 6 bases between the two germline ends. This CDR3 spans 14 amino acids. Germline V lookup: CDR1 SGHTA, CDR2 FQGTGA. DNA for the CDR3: TGTGCCAGCAGCTTAAATAGTGACACCGGGGAGCTGTTTTTT. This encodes CASSLNSDTGELFF.

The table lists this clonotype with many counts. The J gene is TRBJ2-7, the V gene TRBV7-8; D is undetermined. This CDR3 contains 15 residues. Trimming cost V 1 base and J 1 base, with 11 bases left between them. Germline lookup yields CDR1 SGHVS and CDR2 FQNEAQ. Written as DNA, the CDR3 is TGTGCCAGCAGCTTAGATGCCACAGAATCCTACGAGCAGTACTTC. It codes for CASSLDATESYEQYF. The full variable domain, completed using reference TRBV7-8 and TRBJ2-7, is GAGVSQSPRYKVAKRGQDVALRCDPISGHVSLFWYQQALGQGPEFLTYFQNEAQLDKSGLPSDRFFAERPEGSVSTLKIQRTQQEDSAVYLCASSLDATESYEQYFGPGTRLTVT.

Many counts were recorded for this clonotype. The CDR3 DNA sequence: TGTGCCAGCAACCATAACAGCGGGAGGGCCGAAGATACGCAGTATTTT. Its protein product is CASNHNSGRAEDTQYF. The chain combines TRBV2 with TRBJ2-3; 10 bases fit TRBD2. Losses at the gene ends were 7 bases for V and 5 bases for J; bases not matched to a gene: 12. The CDR3 is 16 amino acids. From germline, CDR1 is SNHLY and CDR2 FYNNEI.

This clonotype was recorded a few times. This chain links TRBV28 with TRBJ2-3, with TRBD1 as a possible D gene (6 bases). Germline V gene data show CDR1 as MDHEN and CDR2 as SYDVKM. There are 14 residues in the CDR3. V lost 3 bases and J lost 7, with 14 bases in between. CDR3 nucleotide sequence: TGTGCCAGCAGTTTTCAGGGGCCGGAGCATACGCAGTATTTT. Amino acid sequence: CASSFQGPEHTQYF. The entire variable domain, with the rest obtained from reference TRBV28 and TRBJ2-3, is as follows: DVKVTQSSRYLVKRTGEKVFLECVQDMDHENMFWYRQDPGLGLRLIYFSYDVKMKEKGDIPEGYSVSREKKERFSLILESASTNQTSMYLCASSFQGPEHTQYFGPGTRLTVL.

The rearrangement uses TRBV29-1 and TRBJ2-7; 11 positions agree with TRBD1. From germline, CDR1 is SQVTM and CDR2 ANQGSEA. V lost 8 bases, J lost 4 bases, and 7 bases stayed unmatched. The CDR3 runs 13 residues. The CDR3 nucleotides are TGCAGCAACACCGGGACAGGGGGGTACGAGCAGTACTTC. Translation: CSNTGTGGYEQYF.

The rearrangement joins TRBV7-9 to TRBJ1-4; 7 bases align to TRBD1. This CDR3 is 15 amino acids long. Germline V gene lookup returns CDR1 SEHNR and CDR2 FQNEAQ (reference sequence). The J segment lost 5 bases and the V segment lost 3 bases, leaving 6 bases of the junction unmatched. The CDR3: CASSFLTGANEKLFF. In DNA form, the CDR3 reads TGTGCCAGCAGCTTCCTTACAGGGGCCAATGAAAAACTGTTTTTT. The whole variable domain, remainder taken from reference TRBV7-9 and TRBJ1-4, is DTGVSQNPRHKITKRGQNVTFRCDPISEHNRLYWYRQTLGQGPEFLTYFQNEAQLEKSRLLSDRFSAERPKGSFSTLEIQRTEQGDSAMYLCASSFLTGANEKLFFGSGTQLSVL.

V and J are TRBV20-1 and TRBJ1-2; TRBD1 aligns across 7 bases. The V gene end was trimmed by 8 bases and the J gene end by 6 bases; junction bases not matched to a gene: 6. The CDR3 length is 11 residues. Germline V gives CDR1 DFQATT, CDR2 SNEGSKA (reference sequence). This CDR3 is CSSGQEDGYTF. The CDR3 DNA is TGCAGTTCCGGACAGGAGGATGGCTACACCTTC.

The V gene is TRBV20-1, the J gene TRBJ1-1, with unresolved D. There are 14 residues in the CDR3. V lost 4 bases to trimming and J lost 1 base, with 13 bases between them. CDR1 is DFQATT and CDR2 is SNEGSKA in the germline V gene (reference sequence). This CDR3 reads CSATPPRTNTEAFF. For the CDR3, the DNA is TGCAGTGCTACCCCACCACGAACGAACACTGAAGCTTTCTTT.

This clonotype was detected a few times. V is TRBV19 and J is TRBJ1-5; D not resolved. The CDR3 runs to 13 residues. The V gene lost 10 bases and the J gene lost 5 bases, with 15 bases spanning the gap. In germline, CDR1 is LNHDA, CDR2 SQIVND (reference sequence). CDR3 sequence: CATATDRYQPQHF. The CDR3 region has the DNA TGTGCCACTGCGACGGATAGATATCAGCCCCAGCATTTT.

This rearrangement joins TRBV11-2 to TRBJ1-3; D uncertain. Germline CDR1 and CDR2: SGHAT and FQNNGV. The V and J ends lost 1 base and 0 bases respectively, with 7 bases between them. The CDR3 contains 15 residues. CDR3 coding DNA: TGTGCCAGCAGCTTAGCCCCAGGCTCTGGAAACACCATATATTTT. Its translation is CASSLAPGSGNTIYF. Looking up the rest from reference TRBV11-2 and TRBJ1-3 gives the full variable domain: EAGVAQSPRYKIIEKRQSVAFWCNPISGHATLYWYQQILGQGPKLLIQFQNNGVVDDSQLPKDRFSAERLKGVDSTLKIQPAKLEDSAVYLCASSLAPGSGNTIYFGEGSWLTVV.

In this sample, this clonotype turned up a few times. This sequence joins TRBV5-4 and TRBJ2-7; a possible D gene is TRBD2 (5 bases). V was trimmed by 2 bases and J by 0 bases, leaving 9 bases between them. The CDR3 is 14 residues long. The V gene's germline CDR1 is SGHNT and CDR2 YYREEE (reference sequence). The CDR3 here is CASSFLASSYEQYF. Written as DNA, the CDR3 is TGTGCCAGCAGCTTTTTAGCGAGCTCCTACGAGCAGTACTTC.

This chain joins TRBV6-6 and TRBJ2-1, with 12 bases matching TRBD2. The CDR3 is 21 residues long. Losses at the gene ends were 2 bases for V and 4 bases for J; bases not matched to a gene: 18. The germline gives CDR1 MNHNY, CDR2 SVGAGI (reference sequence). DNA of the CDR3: TGTGCCAGCAGTTACCCAACGGCTCCGGCTAGCGGGAGGGCTGGGTACAATGAGCAGTTCTTC. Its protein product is CASSYPTAPASGRAGYNEQFF.

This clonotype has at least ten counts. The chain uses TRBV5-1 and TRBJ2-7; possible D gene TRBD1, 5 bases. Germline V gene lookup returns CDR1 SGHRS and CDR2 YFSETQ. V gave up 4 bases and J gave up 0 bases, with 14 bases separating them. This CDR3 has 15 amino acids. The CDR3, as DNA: TGCGCCAGCAGCGGTGGTCAGGGCAGCTCCTACGAGCAGTACTTC. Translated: CASSGGQGSSYEQYF.

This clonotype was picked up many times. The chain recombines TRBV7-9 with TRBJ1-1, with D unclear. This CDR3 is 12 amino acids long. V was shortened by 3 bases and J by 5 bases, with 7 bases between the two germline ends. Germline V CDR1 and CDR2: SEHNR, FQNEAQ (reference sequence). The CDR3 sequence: CASSFARTEAFF. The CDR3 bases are TGTGCCAGCAGCTTTGCGAGGACTGAAGCTTTCTTT.

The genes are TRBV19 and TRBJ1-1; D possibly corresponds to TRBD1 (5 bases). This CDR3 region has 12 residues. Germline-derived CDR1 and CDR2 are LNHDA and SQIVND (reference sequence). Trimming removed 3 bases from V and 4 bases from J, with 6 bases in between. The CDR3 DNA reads TGTGCCAGTAGTATTGGGGCCACTGAAGCTTTCTTT. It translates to CASSIGATEAFF.

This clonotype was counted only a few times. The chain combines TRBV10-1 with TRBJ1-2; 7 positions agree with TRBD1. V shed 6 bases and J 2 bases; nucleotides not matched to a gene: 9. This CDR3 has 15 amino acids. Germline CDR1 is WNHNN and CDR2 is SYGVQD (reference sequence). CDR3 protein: CASRNNLQGNYGYTF. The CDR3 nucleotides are TGCGCCAGCAGGAATAATCTACAGGGGAACTATGGCTACACCTTC.

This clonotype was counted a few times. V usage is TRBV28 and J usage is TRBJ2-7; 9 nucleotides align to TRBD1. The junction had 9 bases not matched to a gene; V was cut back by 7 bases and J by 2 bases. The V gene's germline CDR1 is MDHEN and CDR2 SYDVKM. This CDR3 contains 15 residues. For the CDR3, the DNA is TGTGCCAGCACCTCCGCGGGACAGGGACCCTACGAGCAGTACTTC. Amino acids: CASTSAGQGPYEQYF.

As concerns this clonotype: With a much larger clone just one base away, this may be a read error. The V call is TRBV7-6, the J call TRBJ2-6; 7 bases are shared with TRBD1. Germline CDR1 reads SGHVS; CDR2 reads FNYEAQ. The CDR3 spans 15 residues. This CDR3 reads CPSSQDRAGANVLTF. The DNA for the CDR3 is TGTCCCAGCAGCCAAGACAGGGCTGGGGCCAACGTCCTGACTTTC.

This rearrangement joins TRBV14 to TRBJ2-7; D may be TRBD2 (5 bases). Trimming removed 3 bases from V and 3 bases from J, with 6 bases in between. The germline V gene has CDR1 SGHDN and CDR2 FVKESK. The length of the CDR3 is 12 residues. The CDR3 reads CASSHAGYEQYF. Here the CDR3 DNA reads TGTGCCAGCAGCCACGCGGGCTACGAGCAGTACTTC.